What follows describes a single T cell receptor (beta chain). Which antigen it targets is not known. Per-nucleotide qualities are absent, and no much larger clonotype sits a single base away. CDR1 and CDR2 were assigned from the germline V gene as SGHVS and FQNEAQ. The germline V end is reduced by 4 bases and the J end by 4 bases; junction bases left unmatched: 4. Spanning cysteine to phenylalanine, the CDR3 consists of 15 amino acids. Only CDR3 DNA remains: 45 bases, in frame from the first base. Library preparation employed the immunoSEQ multiplex PCR assay. A mixture of 60 forward primers for TCR Vbeta segments and 13 reverse primers for TCR Jbeta segments was used in the multiplex PCR. The CDR3 region of rearranged TCR beta genes was amplified from genomic DNA by a multiplex PCR assay. The amplified TCR beta libraries were sequenced on the Illumina HiSeq System as 87-base-pair reads. Turning to the authors' computational methods: Across the 670 or so repertoires, a later analysis counted some 80 million unique TCR beta chains, around 11 million of which were shared by at least two donors. Raw reads were error-corrected and collapsed into unique sequences by a nearest-neighbor algorithm in which closely related sequences were merged to remove PCR and sequencing errors. Alignment of CDR3 sequences to IMGT reference sequences was used to assign V, D and J gene segments. For a sequence to be retained, a match of at least six nucleotides was required to both a V gene segment and a J gene segment. A rearrangement was called productive if the CDR3 had no stop codons and remained in frame with V and J, and every other rearrangement was called non-productive. CDR3 was defined by IMGT convention, running from the second conserved V-encoded cysteine to the conserved J-encoded phenylalanine. The earlier analysis of about 620 of the donors excluded sequences that lacked an unambiguous match to a single V gene segment. An earlier analysis of several hundred of the donors classified V segments as functional when productive rearrangements were above 56.7% and as segregating when the standard deviation between donors was above 5%. To diagnose cytomegalovirus status from the catalog of TCR beta chain sequences, a statistical classification framework was built. V and J gene assignment, in a later analysis, came from comparing TCR nucleotide sequences with IMGT/GENE-DB human TR gene sequences. A later analysis assigned CDR3 sequences and most-parsimonious VDJ recombination scenarios with the TCRdist pipeline. A later analysis defined each TCR beta chain by its CDR3 amino acid sequence plus V-gene family, and excluded reads lacking a unique V-gene family. In a later analysis, around 650 highly shared, low-generation-probability nucleotide sequences were removed to address suspected cross-contamination and a sequencing artifact. A later analysis calculated a clonal expansion index for each public chain from normalized within-repertoire ranks of inferred template counts. Generation probabilities in a later analysis came from a VDJ recombination model fitted to out-of-frame rearrangements, and those results were checked against IGoR. A later analysis scored TCR-TCR, TCR-HLA and TCR-CMV co-occurrence with hypergeometric tests, applying a repertoire-size bias correction to TCR pairs. A later analysis estimated false discovery rates by permuting HLA or CMV assignments 20 times. In a later analysis, co-occurring TCRs were grouped using DBSCAN, and TCRdist sequence similarity was added for clustering within HLA-allele-positive subsets. Co-occurrence clustering excluded repertoires with fewer than 30,000 or more than 120,000 public chains, plus five with anomalous nucleotide sharing. TCRdb's version of the immuneACCESS table is confined to in-frame rearrangements and falls short of the full clone set. An unresolved V gene accounts for under half of the shortfall where checked; the remainder is of unknown origin. The D gene and trimming were derived from the DNA, and the V and J assignments and clone size from that table. Across this sample there are around 120,000 clones, with roughly three fifths seen only once. The ten largest clones take up roughly 9.7% of the sample.

These data come from a study of cytomegalovirus exposure and HLA in healthy donors (dated by TCRdb to about 2017). About the investigation overall: In an earlier analysis of around 540 of the donors, 276 Gb of sequence data and some 120 million unique TCR beta sequences from some 170 million T cells were reported. To predict cytomegalovirus infection status, the study brought together high-throughput TCR immunosequencing, statistical association of individual TCRs with disease status, and machine learning. An early release that covered roughly 600 HLA-typed donors contained about 290 gigabases of sequencing data and around 80 million unique TCR sequences. HLA typing covered class I and class II loci at four-digit resolution. A later analysis re-examined previously published TCR beta repertoires from around 670 donors and added high-resolution HLA genotyping to investigate patterns of TCR occurrence. Donor age, sex, ethnicity and CMV serostatus were compiled together with the repertoire data. Among approximately 370 genotyped donors of the cohort, an average of approximately 240,000 unique TCR beta nucleotide sequences was sequenced per donor, of which about 18% were non-productive. All discovery cohort repertoires had been generated on a single sequencing platform. Typing coverage differed by locus: A, B, C, DRB1 and DQB1 were typed in about 629-640 donors, DQA1 in roughly 510, DPA1 in 600 to 610, and DPB1 in approximately 450. Using immunosequencing, the study profiled T cell repertoires from around 680 subjects and related those repertoires to cytomegalovirus serostatus. About 5 DR-DQ haplotypes were handled as single units for association and clustering, since linkage in the cohort was strong. To decide whether each TCR beta V gene segment behaved as functional or pseudogenic, an earlier analysis of approximately 590 of the donors relied on high-throughput TCR beta sequencing. Along with the roughly 710-subject first cohort, a separate validation cohort of 120 different subjects was used. Of the roughly 400 genotyped donors, approximately 80% fell in the genetic ancestry cluster associated with self-reported Caucasian donors. The study aimed to test whether cataloging public T cell receptors could reveal signatures of past pathogen exposure. Rather than using new phenotypic data, the later analysis identified candidate immune exposures from TCR beta sequences and from how often those sequences occurred across donors. A later genetic analysis took genome-wide SNP genotypes for about 60% of the roughly 670 donors and used that subset as a discovery cohort. What the authors observed across the whole study: A few of the identified cytomegalovirus-associated TCR beta chains were confirmed in vitro to be specific for cytomegalovirus antigens. This cohort had only TCR beta chains sequenced, and the lack of alpha or paired-chain data limited which features could be detected. Most TCR sequences were seen in very few donors, while some public TCRs were found in many individuals. Because the 87-base-pair reads could not distinguish some IMGT-functional V segments, including TRBV6-2 and TRBV6-3, those segments were excluded. Broadly in line with IMGT annotations, most TCR beta V segments showed up in productive rearrangements about 87% or about 30% of the time in an earlier analysis of about 500 of the donors. Presence/absence analyses assumed roughly uniform sequencing depth across donors, an assumption that may not hold. The only immune exposure information available for the cohort was CMV serostatus. A later analysis reported that several top co-occurrence clusters appeared linked to parvovirus B19, influenza, CMV and Epstein-Barr virus. A further reported finding was that TCR beta sequences accurately predicted the HLA-A and HLA-B alleles for most subjects in the first cohort. A later analysis associated about 16,000 TCR beta sequences with specific HLA alleles at a false discovery rate of 0.05. When HLA alleles, especially DR and DQ, strongly co-occurred, attributing TCR associations to individual alleles was difficult. The authors suggested that the approach could potentially be extended to other disease states and immunological phenotypes. According to a later genetic analysis, donors in an Asian-associated ancestry cluster had fewer N-insertions in productive TCRs than the approximately 670-donor mean. A cluster of highly shared sequence variants was judged likely to represent a technical artifact of the sequencing pipeline. In a later analysis, the rate of TCR association differed among HLA loci, with DRB1 alleles having the most associated TCRs and HLA-C alleles having the fewest. Most CMV-associated TCR beta chains appeared to be HLA-restricted in a later analysis, and the HLA associations seemed to be driven largely by CMV exposure. Correlated functional status among segregating V segments might be attributable to linkage disequilibrium, but an unknown experimental factor could not be ruled out. V-gene and J-gene trimming of TCR beta chains was associated with a missense DCLRE1C variant in a later genetic analysis, and the association was replicated in an independent cohort. Because some donors lacked HLA typing at each locus, the association tests relied only on the typed subset. The earlier analysis of fewer than 750 of the donors excluded roughly 17 rarely observed V segments, including chromosome 9 orphons, because counts were too low. The study listed 170 or so TCR beta chains as associated with cytomegalovirus. A later analysis found that HLA-associated TCR beta chains were more clonally expanded and had lower generation probabilities than equally common non-associated chains. The classifier was reported to diagnose cytomegalovirus status with high specificity and sensitivity in both the original and validation cohorts.

In total, approximately 690 healthy bone marrow donors made up the cohort. Cohort members were all nominally healthy when sampled, although unrecorded immune exposures were likely present. The donor was CMV seropositive and belonged to the group of 250 to 300 seropositive cohort members. Every donor gave a peripheral blood sample, and the peripheral blood mononuclear cells from that sample were used for TCR beta sequencing. Genomic DNA was extracted from the blood cell samples with the Qiagen DNeasy Blood Extraction Kit. The rearrangement joined TRBV7-8 to TRBJ2-7; 13 bases in the junction line up with TRBD2. The sample consisted of PBMCs. The TCR originated in a woman in her thirties or forties in good health and CMV-seropositive. The DNA is as follows: TGTGCCAGCAGCTCGGGACTAGCGGGGCCTTACGAGCAGTACTTC. Its translation is CASSSGLAGPYEQYF.